This TCR beta chain derives from a study of T cells expressing NK-cell markers. Study in general: The eight sequenced donors comprised seven who were HCMV-seropositive and one who was seronegative.

In germline, CDR1 is SGHTA, CDR2 FQGNSA. The CDR3 extends over 17 amino acids. Comments on this clonotype: Antigen: not known.

Researchers built TCR beta cDNA using 5'RACE template switching with UMIs. TCRdb re-called the 5' RACE reads and gives one entry per CDR3 protein, without DNA. The sample's table shows under 500,000 distinct CDR3 sequences. General observations from the study: Whether expanded NKG2C+ T cell clones were HCMV specific stayed uncertain.

The sequence was obtained from a woman aged 18 to 75 in good health. The sample taken for sequencing was blood T cells: a sorted CD56 or NKG2C T cell subset, CD4+ or CD8+ T cells, or bulk PBMC T cells (not recorded which). The chain is built from TRBV7-2 and TRBJ2-7; TCRdb names TRBD2, which stays unverified in the absence of DNA. CDR3 amino acids: CASSLASSAGNPYEQYF. The full variable domain, with the rest looked up from reference TRBV7-2 and TRBJ2-7, is GAGVSQSPSNKVTEKGKDVELRCDPISGHTALYWYRQSLGQGLEFLIYFQGNSAPDKSGLPSDRFSAERTGGSVSTLTIQRTQQEDSAVYLCASSLASSAGNPYEQYFGPGTRLTVT.